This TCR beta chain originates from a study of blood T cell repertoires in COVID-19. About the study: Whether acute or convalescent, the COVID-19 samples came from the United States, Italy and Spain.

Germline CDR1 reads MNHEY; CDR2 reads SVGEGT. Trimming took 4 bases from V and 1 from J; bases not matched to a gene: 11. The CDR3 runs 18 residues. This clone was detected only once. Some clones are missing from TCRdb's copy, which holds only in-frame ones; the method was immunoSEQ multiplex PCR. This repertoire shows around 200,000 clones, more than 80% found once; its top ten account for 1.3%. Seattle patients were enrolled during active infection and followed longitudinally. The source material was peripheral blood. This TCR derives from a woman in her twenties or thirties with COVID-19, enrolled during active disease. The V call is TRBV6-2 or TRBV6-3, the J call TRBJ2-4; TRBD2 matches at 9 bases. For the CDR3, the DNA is TGTGCCAGCAGTTTTCGGCGGGAGGGAGGTTCGGCCAAAAACATTCAGTACTTC. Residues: CASSFRREGGSAKNIQYF.